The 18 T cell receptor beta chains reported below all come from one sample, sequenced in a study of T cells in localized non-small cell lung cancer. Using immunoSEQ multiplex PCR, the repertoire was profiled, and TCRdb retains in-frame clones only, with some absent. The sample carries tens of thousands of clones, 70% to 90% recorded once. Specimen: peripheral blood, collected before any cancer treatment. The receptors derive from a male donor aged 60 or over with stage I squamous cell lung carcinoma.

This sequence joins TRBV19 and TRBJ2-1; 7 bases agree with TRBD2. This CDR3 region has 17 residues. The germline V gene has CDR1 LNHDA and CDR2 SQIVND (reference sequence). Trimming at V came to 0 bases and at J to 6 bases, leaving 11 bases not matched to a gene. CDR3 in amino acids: CASSIDQGAGPTNEQFF. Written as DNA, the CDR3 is TGTGCCAGTAGTATAGATCAAGGAGCGGGGCCCACCAATGAGCAGTTCTTC.

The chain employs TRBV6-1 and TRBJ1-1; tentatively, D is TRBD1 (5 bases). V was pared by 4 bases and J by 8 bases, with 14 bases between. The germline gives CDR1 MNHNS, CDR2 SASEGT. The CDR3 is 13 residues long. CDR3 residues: CASSVLRQTEAFF. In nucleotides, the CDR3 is TGTGCCAGCAGTGTTTTAAGACAGACAGAAGCTTTCTTT.

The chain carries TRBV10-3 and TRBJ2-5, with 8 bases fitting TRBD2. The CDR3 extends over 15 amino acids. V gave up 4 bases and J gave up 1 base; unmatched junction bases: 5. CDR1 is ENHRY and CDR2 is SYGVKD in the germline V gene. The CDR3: CAISGQAGVQETQYF. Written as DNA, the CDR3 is TGTGCCATCAGTGGTCAAGCGGGGGTCCAAGAGACCCAGTACTTC.

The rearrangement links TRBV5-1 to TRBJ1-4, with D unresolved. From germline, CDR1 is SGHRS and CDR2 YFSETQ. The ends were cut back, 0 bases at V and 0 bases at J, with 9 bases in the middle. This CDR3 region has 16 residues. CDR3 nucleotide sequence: TGCGCCAGCAGCTTGGGACACATCTCAACTAATGAAAAACTGTTTTTT. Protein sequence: CASSLGHISTNEKLFF. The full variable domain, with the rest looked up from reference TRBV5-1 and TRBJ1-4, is KAGVTQTPRYLIKTRGQQVTLSCSPISGHRSVSWYQQTPGQGLQFLFEYFSETQRNKGNFPGRFSGRQFSNSRSEMNVSTLELGDSALYLCASSLGHISTNEKLFFGSGTQLSVL.

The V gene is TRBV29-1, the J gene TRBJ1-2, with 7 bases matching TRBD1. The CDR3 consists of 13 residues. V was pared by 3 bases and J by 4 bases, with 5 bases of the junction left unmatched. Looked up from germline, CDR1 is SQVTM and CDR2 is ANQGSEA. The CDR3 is CSVDKGAGYGYTF. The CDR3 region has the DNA TGCAGCGTTGATAAGGGGGCAGGCTATGGCTACACCTTC.

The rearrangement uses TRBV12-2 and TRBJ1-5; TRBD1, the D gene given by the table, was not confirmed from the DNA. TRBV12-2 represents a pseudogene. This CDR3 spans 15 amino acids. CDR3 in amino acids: CASRLKGPGQRPQHF. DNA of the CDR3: TGTGCAAGTCGCTTAAAGGGGCCAGGTCAACGTCCCCAGCATTTT.

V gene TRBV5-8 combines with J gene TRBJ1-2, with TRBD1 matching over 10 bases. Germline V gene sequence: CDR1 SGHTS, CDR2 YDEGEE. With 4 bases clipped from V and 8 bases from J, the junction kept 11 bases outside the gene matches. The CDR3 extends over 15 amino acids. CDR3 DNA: TGTGCCAGCAGCCCTGGACAGGGGGGGTCCCGGGGCTACACCTTC. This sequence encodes CASSPGQGGSRGYTF. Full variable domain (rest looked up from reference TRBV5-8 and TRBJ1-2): EAGVTQSPTHLIKTRGQQATLRCSPISGHTSVYWYQQALGLGLQFLLWYDEGEERNRGNFPPRFSGRQFPNYSSELNVNALELEDSALYLCASSPGQGGSRGYTFGSGTRLTVV.

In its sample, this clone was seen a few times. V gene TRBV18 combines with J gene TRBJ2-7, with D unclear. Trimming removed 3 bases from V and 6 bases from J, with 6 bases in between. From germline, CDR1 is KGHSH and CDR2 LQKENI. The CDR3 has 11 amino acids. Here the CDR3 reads CASSPGPEQYF. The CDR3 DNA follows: TGTGCCAGCTCACCGGGTCCCGAGCAGTACTTC.

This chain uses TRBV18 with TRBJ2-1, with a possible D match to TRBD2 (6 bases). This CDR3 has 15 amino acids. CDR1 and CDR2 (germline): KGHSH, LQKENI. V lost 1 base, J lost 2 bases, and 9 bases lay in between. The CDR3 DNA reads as TGTGCCAGCTCACCACTAGCGGCTACCTACAATGAGCAGTTCTTC. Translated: CASSPLAATYNEQFF.

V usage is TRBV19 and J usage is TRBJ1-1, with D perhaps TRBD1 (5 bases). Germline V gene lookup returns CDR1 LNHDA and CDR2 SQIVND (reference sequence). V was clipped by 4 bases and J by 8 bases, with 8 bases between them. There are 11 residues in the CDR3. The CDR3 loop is CASSRGLEAFF. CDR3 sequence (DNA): TGTGCCAGTAGTAGGGGCCTGGAAGCTTTCTTT.

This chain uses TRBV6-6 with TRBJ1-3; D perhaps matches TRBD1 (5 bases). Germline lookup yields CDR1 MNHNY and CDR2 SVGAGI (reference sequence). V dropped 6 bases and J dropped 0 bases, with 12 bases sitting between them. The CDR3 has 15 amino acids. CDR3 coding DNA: TGTGCCAGCAGCCGAGGGGCGATCTCTGGAAACACCATATATTTT. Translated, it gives CASSRGAISGNTIYF.

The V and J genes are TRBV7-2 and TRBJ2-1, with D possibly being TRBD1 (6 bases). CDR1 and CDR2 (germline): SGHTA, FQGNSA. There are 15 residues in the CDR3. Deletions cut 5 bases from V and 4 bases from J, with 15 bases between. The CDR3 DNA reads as TGTGCCAGCAGCCCAACCCGGGACATATACAATGAGCAGTTCTTC. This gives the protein CASSPTRDIYNEQFF.

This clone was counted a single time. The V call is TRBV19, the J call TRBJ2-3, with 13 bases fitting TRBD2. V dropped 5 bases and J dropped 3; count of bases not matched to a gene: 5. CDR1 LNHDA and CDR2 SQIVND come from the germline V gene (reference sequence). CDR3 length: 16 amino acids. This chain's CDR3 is CASSPPTSGGTDTQYF. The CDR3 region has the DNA TGTGCCAGTAGTCCCCCGACTAGCGGGGGGACAGATACGCAGTATTTT.

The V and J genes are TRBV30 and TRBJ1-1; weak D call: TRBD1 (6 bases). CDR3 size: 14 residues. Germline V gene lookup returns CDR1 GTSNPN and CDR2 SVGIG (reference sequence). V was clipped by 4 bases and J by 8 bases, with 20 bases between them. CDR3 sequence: CAWKRLGRGGEAFF. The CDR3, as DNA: TGTGCCTGGAAAAGGCTGGGGAGGGGGGGAGAAGCTTTCTTT. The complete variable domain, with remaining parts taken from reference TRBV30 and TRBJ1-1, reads SQTIHQWPATLVQPVGSPLSLECTVEGTSNPNLYWYRQAAGRGLQLLFYSVGIGQISSEVPQNLSASRPQDRQFILSSKKLLLSDSGFYLCAWKRLGRGGEAFFGQGTRLTVV.

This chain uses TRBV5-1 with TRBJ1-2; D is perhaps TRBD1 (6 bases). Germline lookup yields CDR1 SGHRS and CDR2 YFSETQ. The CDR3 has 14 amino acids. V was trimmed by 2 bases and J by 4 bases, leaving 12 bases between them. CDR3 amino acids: CASSFAGDGYGYTF. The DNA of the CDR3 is TGCGCCAGCAGCTTCGCAGGGGACGGCTATGGCTACACCTTC.

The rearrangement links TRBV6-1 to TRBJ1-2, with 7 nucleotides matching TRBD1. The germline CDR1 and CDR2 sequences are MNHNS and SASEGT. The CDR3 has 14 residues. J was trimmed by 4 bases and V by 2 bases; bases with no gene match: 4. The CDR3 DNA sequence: TGTGCCAGCAGTGAACGACAGGGTGCCTATGGCTACACCTTC. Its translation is CASSERQGAYGYTF.

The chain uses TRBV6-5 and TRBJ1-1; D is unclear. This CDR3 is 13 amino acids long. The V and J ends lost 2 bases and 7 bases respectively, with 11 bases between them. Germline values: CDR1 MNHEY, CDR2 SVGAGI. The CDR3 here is CASSYRSSLEAFF. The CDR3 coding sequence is TGTGCCAGCAGTTACCGAAGTTCTCTTGAAGCTTTCTTT.

The CDR3 region has the DNA TGCGCCAGCAGCCTAAGGACAGGGAACCAGCCCCAGCATTTT. Its translation: CASSLRTGNQPQHF. This chain links TRBV4-3 with TRBJ1-5, with 8 positions matching TRBD1. The ends lost 4 bases at V and 7 bases at J; junction bases unmatched: 6. This CDR3 has 14 residues. Germline lookup yields CDR1 LGHNA and CDR2 YSLEER.